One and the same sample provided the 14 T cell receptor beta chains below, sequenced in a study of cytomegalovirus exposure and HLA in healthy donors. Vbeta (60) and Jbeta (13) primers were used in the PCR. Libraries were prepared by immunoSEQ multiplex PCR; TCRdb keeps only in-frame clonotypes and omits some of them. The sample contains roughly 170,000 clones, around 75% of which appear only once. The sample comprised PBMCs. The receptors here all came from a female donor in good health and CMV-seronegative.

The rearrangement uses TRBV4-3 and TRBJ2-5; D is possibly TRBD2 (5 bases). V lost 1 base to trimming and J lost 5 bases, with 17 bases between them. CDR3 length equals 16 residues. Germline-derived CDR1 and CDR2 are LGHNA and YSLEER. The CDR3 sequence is CASSQAAGGGRETQYF. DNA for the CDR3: TGCGCCAGCAGCCAAGCCGCTGGAGGCGGGCGGGAGACCCAGTACTTC.

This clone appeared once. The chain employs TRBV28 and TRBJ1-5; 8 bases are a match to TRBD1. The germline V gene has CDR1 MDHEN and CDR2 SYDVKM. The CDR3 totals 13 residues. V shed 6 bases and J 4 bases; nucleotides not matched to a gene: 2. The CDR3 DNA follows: TGTGCCAGCAGGGACAGGGCAAATCAGCCCCAGCATTTT. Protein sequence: CASRDRANQPQHF.

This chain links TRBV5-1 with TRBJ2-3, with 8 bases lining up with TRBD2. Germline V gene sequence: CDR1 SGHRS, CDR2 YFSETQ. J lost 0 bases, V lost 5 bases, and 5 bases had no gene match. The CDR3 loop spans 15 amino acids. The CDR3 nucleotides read TGCGCCAGCAGAGAAAGCGGGAGTAGCACAGATACGCAGTATTTT. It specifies CASRESGSSTDTQYF.

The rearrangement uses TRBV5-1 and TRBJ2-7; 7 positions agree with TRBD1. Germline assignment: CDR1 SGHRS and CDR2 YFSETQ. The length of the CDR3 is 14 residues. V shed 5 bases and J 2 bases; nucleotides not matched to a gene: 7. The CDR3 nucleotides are TGCGCCAGCAGTCCGCCGGGACAGACCTACGAGCAGTACTTC. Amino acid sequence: CASSPPGQTYEQYF.

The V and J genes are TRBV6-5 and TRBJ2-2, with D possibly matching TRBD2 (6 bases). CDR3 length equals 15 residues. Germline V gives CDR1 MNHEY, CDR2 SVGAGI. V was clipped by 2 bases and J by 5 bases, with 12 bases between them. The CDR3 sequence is CASSYEVGGTGELFF. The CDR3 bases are TGTGCCAGCAGTTACGAAGTGGGAGGAACCGGGGAGCTGTTTTTT.

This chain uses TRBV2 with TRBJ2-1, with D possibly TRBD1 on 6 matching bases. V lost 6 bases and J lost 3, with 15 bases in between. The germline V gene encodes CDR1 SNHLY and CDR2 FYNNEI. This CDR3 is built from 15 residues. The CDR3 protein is CASSAEGVGYNEQFF. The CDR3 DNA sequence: TGTGCCAGCAGCGCAGAGGGGGTTGGCTACAATGAGCAGTTCTTC.

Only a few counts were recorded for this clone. The CDR3 protein is CASSELTVEKLFF. The CDR3 DNA reads TGTGCCAGCAGTGAGCTGACAGTTGAAAAACTGTTTTTT. The J gene is TRBJ1-4, the V gene TRBV6-1; a weak D match, TRBD1 (5 bases). V was cut by 3 bases and J by 7 bases, with 9 bases left in between. There are 13 residues in the CDR3. The germline CDR1 and CDR2 sequences are MNHNS and SASEGT.

CDR3 bases: TGTGCCAGCCAACAACCCATTCCCCTCTCCTACGAGCAGTACTTC. The encoded protein is CASQQPIPLSYEQYF. The rearrangement links TRBV28 to TRBJ2-7; D remains ambiguous. Germline V gene sequence: CDR1 MDHEN, CDR2 SYDVKM. Deletions cut 8 bases from V and 0 bases from J, with 17 bases between. This CDR3 comprises 15 residues.

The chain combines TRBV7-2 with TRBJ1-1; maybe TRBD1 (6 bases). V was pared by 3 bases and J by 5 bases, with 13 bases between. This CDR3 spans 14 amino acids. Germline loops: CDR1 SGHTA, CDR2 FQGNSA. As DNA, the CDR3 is TGTGCCAGCAGCTTGGGGGCGGCACAGACTGAAGCTTTCTTT. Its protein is CASSLGAAQTEAFF.

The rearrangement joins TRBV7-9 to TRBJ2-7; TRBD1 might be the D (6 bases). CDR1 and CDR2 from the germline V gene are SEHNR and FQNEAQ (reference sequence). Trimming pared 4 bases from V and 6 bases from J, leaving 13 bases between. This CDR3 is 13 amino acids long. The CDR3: CASSSLQGREQYF. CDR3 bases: TGTGCCAGCAGCTCACTACAGGGACGCGAGCAGTACTTC.

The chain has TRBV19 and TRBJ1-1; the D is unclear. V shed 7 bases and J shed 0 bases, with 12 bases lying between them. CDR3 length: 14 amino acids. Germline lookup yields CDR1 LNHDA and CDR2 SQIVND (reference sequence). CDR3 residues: CASKRLPMNTEAFF. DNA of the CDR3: TGTGCCAGTAAAAGACTACCCATGAACACTGAAGCTTTCTTT.

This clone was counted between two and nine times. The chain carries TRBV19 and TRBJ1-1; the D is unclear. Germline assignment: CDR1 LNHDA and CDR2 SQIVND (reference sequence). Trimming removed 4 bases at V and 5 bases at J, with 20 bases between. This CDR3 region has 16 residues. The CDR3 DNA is TGTGCCAGTAGTACCCTTGAGGGCCCGCCCGTTACTGAAGCTTTCTTT. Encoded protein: CASSTLEGPPVTEAFF.

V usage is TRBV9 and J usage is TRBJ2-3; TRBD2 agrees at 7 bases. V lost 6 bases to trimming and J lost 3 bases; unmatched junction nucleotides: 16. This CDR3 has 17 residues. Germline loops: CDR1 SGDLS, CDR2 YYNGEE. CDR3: CASTRTGGLPATDTQYF. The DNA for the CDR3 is TGTGCCAGCACTCGAACGGGGGGTCTACCGGCAACAGATACGCAGTATTTT.

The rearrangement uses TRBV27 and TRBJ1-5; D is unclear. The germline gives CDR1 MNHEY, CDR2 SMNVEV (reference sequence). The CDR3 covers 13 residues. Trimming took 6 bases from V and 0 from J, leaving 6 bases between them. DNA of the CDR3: TGTGCCAGCAGGAGGAGTAGCAATCAGCCCCAGCATTTT. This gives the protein CASRRSSNQPQHF.